Described below is a single T cell receptor (beta chain) sequence and its context. This clone was counted between two and nine times. The antigen it recognizes is unknown. One base away there is no much larger clone; base qualities are not given. Samples from volunteer blood donors who had recovered from COVID-19 were contributed by a second Seattle source. Each collaborating institution followed its own protocols to collect whole blood in K2EDTA tubes. For TCRbeta analysis, collaborators shipped samples as frozen whole blood, isolated PBMCs, or DNA extracted from either of those sample types. This sample is drawn from a study of blood T cell repertoires in COVID-19 (TCRdb year 2020). Regarding the research as a whole: Samples covering the acute and convalescent phases of COVID-19 were provided by collaborators in the United States, Italy and Spain. The repertoires were released in a freely available public database intended as a resource for research on the immune response to SARS-CoV-2. The material from the prospective study consisted of cDNA or gDNA derived from T cells, B-cell-depleted T cells, or PBMCs. Samples came from the ongoing ImmuneRACE study (first 160 participants) plus 1,254 subjects from 6 global collaborators. Where available, HLA class I and class II types were obtained from metadata supplied by the sample provider rather than from assay-based typing. A de-identified subject ID, COVID-19 status, age in years and sex were almost always included in the sample metadata. The dataset comprised deeply sampled blood TCRbeta repertoires from subjects exposed to, actively infected with, or recovered from COVID-19.

The germline V gene gives CDR1 as SGHRS and CDR2 as YFSETQ. V has 0 bases trimmed and J has 6 bases trimmed; junction bases matching no gene number 7. The CDR3 has 15 amino acids, counting the end cysteine and phenylalanine. Only the CDR3 DNA is retained, 45 bases long and in frame from the first base. What the study reported, not specific to this receptor: The quantity of clinical and demographic metadata differed by source and by participant and was supplied without curation.

The immunoSEQ Assay, a bias-controlled multiplex PCR, was used to amplify TCRbeta CDR3 regions from genomic DNA. Processing in the source paper ran as follows. Nucleated cell counts per sample were estimated from amplification of reference gene primers within the assay. To quantify the absolute abundance of each unique TCRbeta CDR3 rearrangement, sequence reads were collapsed and filtered. Productive Simpson clonality was computed per sample as the square root of Simpson's diversity index over productive rearrangements. Not all clones reach the TCRdb copy of this immuneACCESS table, which keeps in-frame sequences only. Checked studies attribute under half of the gap to unresolved V genes and leave the rest unexplained. V, J and clone size are taken as reported in that table, and D and trimming were inferred from the DNA itself. The sample includes 160,000 or so clones, with around 83% observed a single time. In total, the top ten clones hold around 13% of the sample.

This TCR derives from a man between 65 and 85 years old who had recovered from COVID-19. Sequencing was performed on peripheral blood. The receptor chain draws on TRBV5-1 and TRBJ2-7, and TRBD1 matches 9 of the central bases. The DNA reads as follows: TGCGCCAGCAGCTTGGCCATCGGGACAGGGACCGAGCAGTACTTC. This codes for CASSLAIGTGTEQYF.